This entry describes one T cell receptor (beta chain). This entry is derived from a study of control samples from healthy donors and cancer patients. Sequenced by immunoSEQ multiplex PCR; TCRdb stores in-frame clones only, minus some. The data show 85,000 to 120,000 clones, with around 90% seen just once and under 3% held by the top ten. The sequenced sample consisted of blood. The receptor's source is a woman aged 18-29 years in good health.

The CDR3 loop is CASSQGGTGHQPQHF. DNA for the CDR3: TGTGCCAGCAGCCAAGGTGGGACAGGGCATCAGCCCCAGCATTTT. V is TRBV4-2 and J is TRBJ1-5; 9 bases match TRBD1. The CDR3 runs to 15 residues. Germline loops: CDR1 LGHNA, CDR2 YNFKEQ. V was pared by 1 base and J by 5 bases, with 3 bases of the junction left unmatched.